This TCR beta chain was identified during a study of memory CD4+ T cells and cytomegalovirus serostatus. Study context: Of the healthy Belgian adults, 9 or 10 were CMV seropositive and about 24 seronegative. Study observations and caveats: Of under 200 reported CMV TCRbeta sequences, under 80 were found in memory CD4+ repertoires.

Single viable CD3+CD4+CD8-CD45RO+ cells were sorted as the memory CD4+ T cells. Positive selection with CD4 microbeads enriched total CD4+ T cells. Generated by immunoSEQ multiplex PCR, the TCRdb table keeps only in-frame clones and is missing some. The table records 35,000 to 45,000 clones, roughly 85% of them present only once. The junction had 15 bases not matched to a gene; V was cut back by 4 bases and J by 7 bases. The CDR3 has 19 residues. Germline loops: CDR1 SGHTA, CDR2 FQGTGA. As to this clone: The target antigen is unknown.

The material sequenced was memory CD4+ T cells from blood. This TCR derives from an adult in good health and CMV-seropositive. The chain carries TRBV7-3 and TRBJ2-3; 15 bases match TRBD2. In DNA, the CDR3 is TGTGCCAGCAGCTCCAACGGAGGGACTAGCGGGGGGCCCGGACATACGCAGTATTTT. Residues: CASSSNGGTSGGPGHTQYF.